This is a list of T cell receptor beta chains from one sample in a study of response to subunit inactivated influenza vaccine. TCRdb re-called the RT-PCR reads through MiXCR, storing one row per CDR3 protein. The sample contains about 800,000 distinct CDR3 sequences, around 20% of which appear only once. Sequenced material: PBMCs from blood, taken around 5 days after vaccination. Receptors originate from a man aged 45-65 years who received an inactivated influenza vaccine. Both conserved end residues are part of each CDR3. A D gene is named only where the DNA matches it firmly. The size entry is marked missing in some rows and otherwise reads once, few, many or a size class.

d_call | j_call | clone_size | v_call | cdr3_nt | cdr3_aa
. | TRBJ1-4 | few | TRBV12-3/TRBV12-4 | TGTGCCAGCAGTCCCGACGATTGGGGTGAAAAACTGTTTTTT | CASSPDDWGEKLFF
. | TRBJ2-2 | . | TRBV14 | TGTGCCAGCAGCCAATTCGAAGGGGGGAACACCGGGGAGCTGTTTTTT | CASSQFEGGNTGELFF
. | TRBJ1-6 | few | TRBV7-2 | TGTGCCAGCAGCTTGGGGGTTGTGCCCCTCCACTTT | CASSLGVVPLHF
. | TRBJ2-7 | few | TRBV10-3 | TGTGCCATAAAAGACAGGTGGGAGAGCGAGCAGTACTTC | CAIKDRWESEQYF
TRBD2 | TRBJ2-3 | few | TRBV13 | TGTGCCAGCAGGAAGCGGGGGTCGGCAGATACGCAGTATTTT | CASRKRGSADTQYF
. | TRBJ2-1 | few | TRBV4-3 | TGCGCCAGCAGCCACTCGATACCGGTCAATGAGCAGTTCTTC | CASSHSIPVNEQFF
. | TRBJ2-1 | . | TRBV7-9 | TGTGCCAGCTCTACTGGACCAATGTACAATGAGCAGTTCTTC | CASSTGPMYNEQFF
. | TRBJ2-1 | few | TRBV12-3/TRBV12-4 | TGTGCCAGCAGCTCCGTGGCGCTTGGACATGAGCAGTTCTTC | CASSSVALGHEQFF
. | TRBJ1-2 | . | TRBV7-9 | TGTGCCAGCAGCTCGGACGGGGACTATGGCTACACCTTC | CASSSDGDYGYTF
TRBD1 | TRBJ2-3 | many | TRBV7-2 | TGTGCCAGCAGCTTAAGGACAGGGGGAACAGATACGCAGTATTTT | CASSLRTGGTDTQYF
. | TRBJ2-7 | few | TRBV5-6 | TGTGCCAGCAGCTTGGTAACCGTCTACGAGCAGTACTTC | CASSLVTVYEQYF
. | TRBJ2-1 | . | TRBV7-6 | TGTGCCAGCAGCTTAGGACGGGGTGGGGGTCCCTACAATGAGCAGTTCTTC | CASSLGRGGGPYNEQFF
. | TRBJ2-4 | . | TRBV7-2 | TGTGCCAGCAGCTTAGACAGGGTCAAAAACATTCAGTACTTC | CASSLDRVKNIQYF
. | TRBJ2-3 | . | TRBV21-1 | TGTGCCAGCAGTTTAGCGGACGTTAGCACAGATACGCAGTATTTT | CASSLADVSTDTQYF
. | TRBJ2-2 | few | TRBV4-3 | TGCGCCAGCAGCCGATTCGTCGGAGGCGCGAACACCGGGGAGCTGTTTTTT | CASSRFVGGANTGELFF
. | TRBJ2-2 | few | TRBV20-1 | TGCAGTGTCCATGAGCCTCCCACCGGGGAGCTGTTTTTT | CSVHEPPTGELFF
TRBD1 | TRBJ1-2 | . | TRBV6-5 | TGTGCCAGCAGTTCGCCGTGGACAGGGTACACGTCGGGCTACACCTTC | CASSSPWTGYTSGYTF
TRBD1 | TRBJ1-2 | . | TRBV20-1 | TGCAGTGCAACCGGGACAGGCCGCTATGGCTACACCTTC | CSATGTGRYGYTF
. | TRBJ2-7 | . | TRBV20-1 | TGCAGTGCTAGGTCTATCAACTACTACGAGCAGTACTTC | CSARSINYYEQYF
TRBD1 | TRBJ2-1 | . | TRBV6-2/TRBV6-3 | TGTGCCAGCAGTGGGGGACAGCTCTATACCTACAATGAGCAGTTCTTC | CASSGGQLYTYNEQFF
TRBD2 | TRBJ2-5 | . | TRBV5-8 | TGTGCCAGCAGCTCCGGGACTAGCGGGGTCTCCCAAGAGACCCAGTACTTC | CASSSGTSGVSQETQYF
TRBD2 | TRBJ2-1 | . | TRBV20-1 | TGCAGTGCCAGTGGGGCGGGAGAGACCTACAATGAGCAGTTCTTC | CSASGAGETYNEQFF
. | TRBJ1-5 | many | TRBV20-1 | TGCAGTGCCTCCCGGCTTAATCAGCCCCAGCATTTT | CSASRLNQPQHF
. | TRBJ2-3 | few | TRBV18 | TGTGCCAGCTCACCAGAACAGGGCTCTACAGATACGCAGTATTTT | CASSPEQGSTDTQYF
TRBD2 | TRBJ2-1 | few | TRBV20-1 | TGCAGTGCTAAAGGACTAGCGGGAAGTCGTGAGCAGTTCTTC | CSAKGLAGSREQFF
. | TRBJ2-7 | many | TRBV20-1 | TGCAGTGCTAGTCCCCCGGGCCCCCGCTCCTACGAGCAGTACTTC | CSASPPGPRSYEQYF
. | TRBJ1-2 | few | TRBV12-3/TRBV12-4 | TGTGCCAGCAGTTCAAGACAGCCTACTAACTATGGCTACACCTTC | CASSSRQPTNYGYTF
TRBD1 | TRBJ2-6 | . | TRBV5-1 | TGCGCCAGCAGCACCGGACAGGGGTTCCTCTCTGGGGCCAACGTCCTGACTTTC | CASSTGQGFLSGANVLTF
. | TRBJ2-7 | . | TRBV5-1 | TGCGCCAGCAGCTTGTCAACGCAGGGCTCCTACGAGCAGTACTTC | CASSLSTQGSYEQYF
TRBD2 | TRBJ2-1 | . | TRBV7-8 | TGTGCCAGCGGGGGGGAGAGCTACAATGAGCAGTTCTTC | CASGGESYNEQFF
TRBD2 | TRBJ2-3 | . | TRBV15 | TGTGCCACCAGCAGAGAGGGTAGCGGGGGGGTCGTGACAGATACGCAGTATTTT | CATSREGSGGVVTDTQYF
TRBD2 | TRBJ2-3 | . | TRBV5-4 | TGTGCCAGCAGCGTTGCGGGGGGCCTTAGCACAGATACGCAGTATTTT | CASSVAGGLSTDTQYF
. | TRBJ2-3 | many | TRBV20-1 | TGCAGTGCGAGGCTCTTAGACACAGATACGCAGTATTTT | CSARLLDTDTQYF
TRBD1 | TRBJ1-1 | . | TRBV4-3 | TGCGCCAGCAGCGTCCAGGGGGCGACTGAAGCTTTCTTT | CASSVQGATEAFF
TRBD2 | TRBJ2-1 | few | TRBV11-2 | TGTGCCAGCAGCTTAGTGTGGAGTAGCGGGAGCTCCTACAATGAGCAGTTCTTC | CASSLVWSSGSSYNEQFF
. | TRBJ2-7 | few | TRBV12-3/TRBV12-4 | TGTGCCAGCAGTTTAGACATAGCCTACGAGCAGTACTTC | CASSLDIAYEQYF